This TCR beta chain was obtained from a study of regulatory T cells in long-lasting Graves disease. The time point here: newly diagnosed GD, antithyroid drugs for less than 3 months. Extracted PBMC RNA gave rise to the TCR library. CDR3-region Arm-PCR and iRepertoire HTBI primers produced the TCR beta libraries. TCRdb re-derived calls from the multiplex PCR reads in MiXCR, one entry per CDR3 protein. The data contain about 240,000 distinct CDR3 sequences, around 20% of them singletons. This clonotype has just a few counts. The CDR3 loop spans 15 amino acids. After removal of 4 bases from V and 2 bases from J, the junction contained 7 bases not matched to a gene. Germline V lookup: CDR1 SGHVS, CDR2 FQNEAQ.

The input for sequencing was peripheral blood mononuclear cells (PBMCs), taken at new diagnosis, from a patient treated with antithyroid drugs. The chain links TRBV7-8 to TRBJ2-7; 8 positions match TRBD1. The sequence derives from a female donor with Graves disease. The CDR3 sequence is CASSSETGVPYEQYF. The CDR3 DNA follows: TGTGCCAGCAGCTCCGAGACAGGGGTTCCCTACGAGCAGTACTTC.